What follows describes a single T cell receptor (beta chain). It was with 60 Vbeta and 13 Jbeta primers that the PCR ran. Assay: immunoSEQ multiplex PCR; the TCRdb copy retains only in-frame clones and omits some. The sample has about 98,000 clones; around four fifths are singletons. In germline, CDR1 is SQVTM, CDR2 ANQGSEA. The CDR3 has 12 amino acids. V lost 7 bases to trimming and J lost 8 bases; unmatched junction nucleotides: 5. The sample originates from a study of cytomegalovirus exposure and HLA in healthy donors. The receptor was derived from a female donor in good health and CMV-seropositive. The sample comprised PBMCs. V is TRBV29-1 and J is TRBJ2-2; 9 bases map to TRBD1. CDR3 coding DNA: TGCAGCGCTATGACAGGGGGAGGGGAGCTGTTTTTT. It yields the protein CSAMTGGGELFF.